Each of the 24 T cell receptor beta chains below was sequenced from the same sample in a study of blood T cell repertoires in COVID-19. The method was immunoSEQ multiplex PCR; TCRdb's version includes in-frame clones alone and lacks a portion of them. The profile shows about 250,000 clones, just over 85% of them singletons. Material for sequencing was PBMCs or T cells enriched from blood (not recorded which). The origin of the receptors is a man aged 35 to 55 who had recovered from COVID-19.

This clone has a single count. The gene calls are TRBV2 and TRBJ1-2, with 10 bases lining up with TRBD1. The CDR3 consists of 14 residues. With V trimmed by 4 bases and J by 4 bases, 3 bases remained unmatched. Germline CDR1 is SNHLY and CDR2 is FYNNEI. The CDR3 region is CASSVDRGLYGYTF. In DNA, the CDR3 is TGTGCCAGCAGTGTCGACAGGGGGCTCTATGGCTACACCTTC.

The V gene is TRBV20-1, the J gene TRBJ1-1; the D gene is possibly TRBD1 (6 bases). The CDR3 totals 11 residues. Germline CDR1 is DFQATT and CDR2 is SNEGSKA (reference sequence). The CDR3 sequence is CRAGENTEAFF. CDR3 DNA sequence: TGCAGGGCAGGGGAAAACACTGAAGCTTTCTTT.

On this clone itself: At the DNA level, this CDR3 is encoded by other sequences in the same sample as well. The chain recombines TRBV27 with TRBJ2-7; D might be TRBD2 (5 bases). CDR1 is MNHEY, CDR2 SMNVEV, per germline (reference sequence). The CDR3 has 13 residues. The V end was cut by 1 base, the J end by 5 bases, with 9 bases between. The CDR3 region has the DNA TGTGCCAGCAGTTTATGGACCGGGGACGAGCAGTACTTC. As protein: CASSLWTGDEQYF.

Here the CDR3 reads CASSYSTGLNEKLFF. DNA of the CDR3: TGTGCCAGCAGTTACTCGACAGGGCTTAATGAAAAACTGTTTTTT. The V call is TRBV6-5, the J call TRBJ1-4, with 7 positions matching TRBD1. The CDR3 consists of 15 residues. V was pared by 0 bases and J by 4 bases, with 2 bases of the junction left unmatched. CDR1 MNHEY and CDR2 SVGAGI come from the germline V gene.

This clone was recorded only once. The genes are TRBV7-2 and TRBJ1-2, with 8 bases lining up with TRBD1. The trim removed 4 bases at V and 4 bases at J, leaving 8 bases unmatched. Per the germline V gene, CDR1 is SGHTA and CDR2 is FQGNSA. CDR3 size: 15 residues. Here the CDR3 reads CASSSGQGILYGYTF. The CDR3 coding sequence is TGTGCCAGCAGCTCTGGACAGGGCATCCTCTATGGCTACACCTTC. Using reference TRBV7-2 and TRBJ1-2 for the parts outside the CDR3, the full variable domain is GAGVSQSPSNKVTEKGKDVELRCDPISGHTALYWYRQSLGQGLEFLIYFQGNSAPDKSGLPSDRFSAERTGGSVSTLTIQRTQQEDSAVYLCASSSGQGILYGYTFGSGTRLTVV.

This sequence joins TRBV18 and TRBJ1-2, with D hard to call. In germline, CDR1 is KGHSH, CDR2 LQKENI. V lost 3 bases to trimming and J lost 6 bases, with 14 bases between them. This CDR3 comprises 14 residues. CDR3: CASSPDWEGNGYTF. Written as DNA, the CDR3 is TGTGCCAGCTCACCTGACTGGGAGGGTAATGGCTACACCTTC.

This chain joins TRBV6-1 and TRBJ2-7; D unresolved. Trimming removed 3 bases at V and 0 bases at J, with 3 bases between. From germline, CDR1 is MNHNS and CDR2 SASEGT. The CDR3 is 12 amino acids. The CDR3 nucleotides are TGTGCCAGCAGTGAGGCCTCCTACGAGCAGTACTTC. Its translation is CASSEASYEQYF.

This rearrangement joins TRBV6-5 to TRBJ2-7, with 8 bases aligning to TRBD2. This CDR3 has 14 residues. CDR1 is MNHEY and CDR2 is SVGAGI in the germline V gene. V gave up 8 bases and J gave up 3 bases; unmatched junction bases: 9. This CDR3 is CASRGGADGYEQYF. The CDR3 DNA is TGTGCCAGCCGGGGGGGGGCGGATGGCTACGAGCAGTACTTC.

The J gene is TRBJ1-1, the V gene TRBV5-1; the D is unclear. The length of the CDR3 is 14 residues. The germline CDR1 and CDR2 sequences are SGHRS and YFSETQ. Trimming shortened V by 7 bases and J by 0 bases, and 13 bases separated the two germline ends. CDR3 sequence reads: CASRLLGVNTEAFF. Here the CDR3 DNA reads TGCGCCAGCCGACTGCTCGGGGTGAACACTGAAGCTTTCTTT.

V is TRBV7-2 and J is TRBJ1-1; no clear D gene. The germline V and J ends were trimmed by 0 bases and 2 bases, with 10 bases remaining between them. CDR3 length equals 15 residues. CDR1 SGHTA and CDR2 FQGNSA come from the germline V gene. CDR3: CASSLAGRFNTEAFF. In DNA form, the CDR3 reads TGTGCCAGCAGCTTAGCGGGCAGGTTTAACACTGAAGCTTTCTTT.

The rearrangement uses TRBV18 and TRBJ1-2; the D gene is possibly TRBD1 (6 bases). The V and J ends lost 3 bases and 4 bases respectively, with 15 bases between them. The germline V gene has CDR1 KGHSH and CDR2 LQKENI. The CDR3 totals 15 residues. The CDR3 region is CASSPADRSRYGYTF. The CDR3 bases are TGTGCCAGCTCACCCGCAGACAGGTCGCGCTATGGCTACACCTTC.

The chain is built from TRBV30 and TRBJ1-5; no clear D gene. Germline V lookup: CDR1 GTSNPN, CDR2 SVGIG (reference sequence). V was clipped by 0 bases and J by 8 bases, with 14 bases between them. CDR3 length equals 14 residues. This CDR3 reads CAWSVGGHGKPQHF. The DNA for the CDR3 is TGTGCCTGGAGTGTAGGAGGGCATGGCAAGCCCCAGCATTTT.

The rearrangement joins TRBV11-2 to TRBJ2-3; D is undetermined. CDR3 length equals 13 residues. CDR1 is SGHAT and CDR2 is FQNNGV in the germline V gene. With 5 bases removed from V and 3 bases from J, the gap between germline ends came to 9 bases. Written as DNA, the CDR3 is TGTGCCAGCAGCCTACGCAATACAGATACGCAGTATTTT. This codes for CASSLRNTDTQYF.

The rearrangement uses TRBV18 and TRBJ1-5; TRBD1 aligns across 9 bases. V gave up 3 bases and J gave up 5 bases; unmatched junction bases: 5. The CDR3 spans 15 residues. The germline V gene has CDR1 KGHSH and CDR2 LQKENI. CDR3 DNA sequence: TGTGCCAGCTCACCTACAGGGGGCGAAGATCAGCCCCAGCATTTT. Residues: CASSPTGGEDQPQHF.

This chain uses TRBV10-1 with TRBJ2-4, with D possibly matching TRBD2 (5 bases). Germline CDR1 reads WNHNN; CDR2 reads SYGVQD (reference sequence). The CDR3 is 15 residues long. Trimming pared 8 bases from V and 0 bases from J, leaving 14 bases between. CDR3 in amino acids: CASGRGILAKNIQYF. The CDR3 nucleotides are TGCGCCAGCGGACGGGGTATCTTAGCCAAAAACATTCAGTACTTC.

The chain couples TRBV19 to TRBJ2-1; TRBD1 might be the D (5 bases). Germline CDR1 LNHDA, CDR2 SQIVND (reference sequence). This CDR3 region has 13 residues. V was clipped by 9 bases and J by 9 bases, with 18 bases between them. CDR3 DNA sequence: TGTGCCAGCAAAACTCAGGGTAAAAGTGAGCAGTTCTTC. Amino acids: CASKTQGKSEQFF.

The chain combines TRBV11-2 with TRBJ1-5, with 12 bases matching TRBD1. Germline V gene data show CDR1 as SGHAT and CDR2 as FQNNGV. This CDR3 region has 16 residues. Trimming took 4 bases from V and 2 from J; bases not matched to a gene: 3. For the CDR3, the DNA is TGTGCCAGCAGCTCCGGGACAGGGGGCGGCAATCAGCCCCAGCATTTT. This sequence encodes CASSSGTGGGNQPQHF.

This clone was observed a single time. CDR3 in amino acids: CATSDFAGAGGELFF. CDR3 bases: TGTGCCACCAGTGATTTTGCAGGGGCGGGCGGGGAGCTGTTTTTT. The chain links TRBV24-1 to TRBJ2-2; D is perhaps TRBD1 (6 bases). The CDR3 has 15 amino acids. The V end lost 1 base, the J end lost 7 bases, and 12 bases lay between the germline ends. Germline V gene lookup returns CDR1 KGHDR and CDR2 SFDVKD.

The J gene is TRBJ2-7, the V gene TRBV2, with TRBD2 matching over 9 bases. Per the germline V gene, CDR1 is SNHLY and CDR2 is FYNNEI. This CDR3 has 16 amino acids. The V and J ends lost 0 bases and 4 bases, in that order; junction bases with no gene match: 7. The CDR3 protein is CASSEAHTSGWYEQYF. CDR3 bases: TGTGCCAGCAGTGAAGCTCATACTAGCGGGTGGTACGAGCAGTACTTC.

V is TRBV24-1 and J is TRBJ2-7, with D maybe TRBD2 (5 bases). CDR1 is KGHDR and CDR2 is SFDVKD in the germline V gene. The CDR3 runs to 13 residues. V was pared by 4 bases and J by 2 bases, with 8 bases between. The CDR3 protein is CATSESGTYEQYF. CDR3 nucleotides: TGTGCCACCAGTGAGTCCGGGACCTACGAGCAGTACTTC.

J is TRBJ1-6 and V is TRBV19; D may be TRBD1 (6 bases). CDR3 length: 14 amino acids. Trimming left V 6 bases short and J 7 bases short, with 13 bases between. CDR1 is LNHDA, CDR2 SQIVND, per germline (reference sequence). This CDR3 reads CASSRQDENSPLHF. CDR3 DNA: TGTGCCAGTAGCAGACAGGATGAAAATTCACCCCTCCACTTT. Full variable domain (rest looked up from reference TRBV19 and TRBJ1-6): DGGITQSPKYLFRKEGQNVTLSCEQNLNHDAMYWYRQDPGQGLRLIYYSQIVNDFQKGDIAEGYSVSREKKESFPLTVTSAQKNPTAFYLCASSRQDENSPLHFGNGTRLTVT.

This clone came up once. Other nucleotide sequences in the sample specify the same CDR3. V and J are TRBV7-9 and TRBJ1-4; weak D call: TRBD1 (6 bases). Looked up from germline, CDR1 is SEHNR and CDR2 is FQNEAQ (reference sequence). The CDR3 is 13 residues long. Trimming removed 6 bases from V and 2 bases from J, with 7 bases in between. The CDR3 loop reads CASRRGTNEKLFF. Here the CDR3 DNA reads TGTGCCAGCAGAAGGGGGACTAATGAAAAACTGTTTTTT.

The chain combines TRBV7-7 with TRBJ2-5; weak D call: TRBD1 (5 bases). V lost 5 bases to trimming and J lost 2 bases, with 12 bases between them. The germline CDR1 and CDR2 sequences are SSHAT and FNYEAQ (reference sequence). CDR3 length: 14 residues. The CDR3 bases are TGTGCCAGCAGCCAAGACAGATATCAAGAGACCCAGTACTTC. It yields the protein CASSQDRYQETQYF. The complete variable domain, with remaining parts taken from reference TRBV7-7 and TRBJ2-5, reads GAGVSQSPRYKVTKRGQDVTLRCDPISSHATLYWYQQALGQGPEFLTYFNYEAQPDKSGLPSDRFSAERPEGSISTLTIQRTEQRDSAMYRCASSQDRYQETQYFGPGTRLLVL.

V is TRBV7-6 and J is TRBJ2-1; TRBD2 is a possible D gene (6 bases). The CDR3 runs to 15 residues. V shed 1 base and J shed 7 bases, with 14 bases lying between them. Germline V CDR1 and CDR2: SGHVS, FNYEAQ. CDR3 sequence (DNA): TGTGCCAGCAGCTTAGGCAGTACGGGAGCTAATGAGCAGTTCTTC. It encodes CASSLGSTGANEQFF.